This TCR beta chain comes out of a study of control samples from healthy donors and cancer patients. Germline CDR1 is SGDLS and CDR2 is YYNGEE. Trimming took off 0 bases at V and 5 bases at J, with 9 bases between the two ends. This CDR3 is 14 amino acids long. Clones were read by immunoSEQ multiplex PCR, and TCRdb kept only the in-frame ones, dropping some. This table holds about 160,000 clones, just over 95% found once. The sample comprised blood. This sequence joins TRBV9 and TRBJ2-1; D unclear. The receptor was isolated from a woman younger than 45 in good health. This chain's CDR3 is CASSVANRNNEQFF. CDR3 bases: TGTGCCAGCAGCGTAGCAAACCGAAACAATGAGCAGTTCTTC.